This paragraph reports one TCR beta chain. Data came from immunoSEQ multiplex PCR; TCRdb stores just in-frame clones and leaves some out. The data hold 45,000 or so clones, with more than 70% observed a single time. The data belong to a study of T cell changes during pregnancy in multiple sclerosis. This CDR3 has 19 amino acids. Germline assignment: CDR1 MDHEN and CDR2 SYDVKM. V lost 0 bases to trimming and J lost 6 bases; unmatched junction nucleotides: 16. The chain couples TRBV28 to TRBJ2-3, with 9 nucleotides matching TRBD2. This TCR was sampled from a female donor in good health, enrolled as a control in a pregnancy study. Sequenced material: CD8+ T cells from peripheral blood mononuclear cells, taken after pregnancy. Written as DNA, the CDR3 is TGTGCCAGCAGTTTATGGTTACCACGCCTAGCGGGGCCTCATGATACGCAGTATTTT. Protein product: CASSLWLPRLAGPHDTQYF.